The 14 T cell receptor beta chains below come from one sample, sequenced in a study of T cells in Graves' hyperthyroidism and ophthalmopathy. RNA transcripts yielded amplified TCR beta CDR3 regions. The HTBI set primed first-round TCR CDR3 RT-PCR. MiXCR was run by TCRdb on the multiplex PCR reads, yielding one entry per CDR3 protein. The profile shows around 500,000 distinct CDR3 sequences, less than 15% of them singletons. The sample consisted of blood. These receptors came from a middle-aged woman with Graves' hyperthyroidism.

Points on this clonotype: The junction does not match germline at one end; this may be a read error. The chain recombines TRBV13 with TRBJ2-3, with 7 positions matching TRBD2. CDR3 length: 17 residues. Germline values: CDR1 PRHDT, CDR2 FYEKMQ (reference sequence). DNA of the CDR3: TGCGCCAGCAGCGCCGGGACTGGCGGGAGATGGGCAGATACGCAGTATTTT. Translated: CASSAGTGGRWADTQYF.

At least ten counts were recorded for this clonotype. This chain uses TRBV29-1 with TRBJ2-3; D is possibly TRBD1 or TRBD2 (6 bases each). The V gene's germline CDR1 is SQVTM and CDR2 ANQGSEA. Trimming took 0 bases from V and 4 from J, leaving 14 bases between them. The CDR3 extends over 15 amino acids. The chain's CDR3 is CSVEDGLGGPDTQYF. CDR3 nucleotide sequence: TGCAGCGTTGAAGATGGGCTAGGGGGGCCAGATACGCAGTATTTT.

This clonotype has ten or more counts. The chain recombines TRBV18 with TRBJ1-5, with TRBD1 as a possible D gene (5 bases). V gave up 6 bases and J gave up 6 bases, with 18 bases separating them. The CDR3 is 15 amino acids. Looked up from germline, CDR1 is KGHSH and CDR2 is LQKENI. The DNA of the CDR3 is TGTGCCAGCTCTATCAACGAGGGGAATTTTCAGCCCCAGCATTTT. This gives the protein CASSINEGNFQPQHF.

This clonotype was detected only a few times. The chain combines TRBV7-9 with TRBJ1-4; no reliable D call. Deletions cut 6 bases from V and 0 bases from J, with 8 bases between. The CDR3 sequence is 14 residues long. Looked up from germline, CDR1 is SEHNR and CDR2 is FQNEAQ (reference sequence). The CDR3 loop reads CASRRDATNEKLFF. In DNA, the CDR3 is TGTGCCAGCAGGCGAGACGCAACTAATGAAAAACTGTTTTTT.

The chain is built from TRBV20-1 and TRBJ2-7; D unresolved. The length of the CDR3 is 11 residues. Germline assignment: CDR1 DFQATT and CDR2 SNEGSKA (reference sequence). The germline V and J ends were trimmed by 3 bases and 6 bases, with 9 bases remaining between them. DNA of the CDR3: TGCAGTGCTAGCCCGGGCCCCGAGCAGTACTTC. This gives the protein CSASPGPEQYF.

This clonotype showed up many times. The CDR3: CASSQSRTIGGYTF. CDR3 DNA sequence: TGTGCCAGCAGCCAATCCAGGACTATCGGTGGCTACACCTTC. The chain links TRBV3-1 to TRBJ1-2; D unclear. In germline, CDR1 is LGHDT, CDR2 YNNKEL (reference sequence). The CDR3 extends over 14 amino acids. With 2 bases removed from V and 7 bases from J, the gap between germline ends came to 14 bases.

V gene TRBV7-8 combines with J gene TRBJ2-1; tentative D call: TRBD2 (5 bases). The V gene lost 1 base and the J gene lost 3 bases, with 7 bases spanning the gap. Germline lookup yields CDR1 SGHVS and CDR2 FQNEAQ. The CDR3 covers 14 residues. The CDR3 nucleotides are TGTGCCAGCAGCTTAGGAGCGGACTACAATGAGCAGTTCTTC. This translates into CASSLGADYNEQFF. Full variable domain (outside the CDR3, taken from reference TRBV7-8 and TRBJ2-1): GAGVSQSPRYKVAKRGQDVALRCDPISGHVSLFWYQQALGQGPEFLTYFQNEAQLDKSGLPSDRFFAERPEGSVSTLKIQRTQQEDSAVYLCASSLGADYNEQFFGPGTRLTVL.

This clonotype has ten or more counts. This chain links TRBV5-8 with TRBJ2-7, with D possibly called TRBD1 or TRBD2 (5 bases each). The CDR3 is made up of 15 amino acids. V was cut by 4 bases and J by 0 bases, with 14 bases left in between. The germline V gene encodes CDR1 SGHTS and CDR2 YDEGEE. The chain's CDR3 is CASSIDGTVSYEQYF. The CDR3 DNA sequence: TGTGCCAGCAGCATAGACGGGACGGTCTCCTACGAGCAGTACTTC.

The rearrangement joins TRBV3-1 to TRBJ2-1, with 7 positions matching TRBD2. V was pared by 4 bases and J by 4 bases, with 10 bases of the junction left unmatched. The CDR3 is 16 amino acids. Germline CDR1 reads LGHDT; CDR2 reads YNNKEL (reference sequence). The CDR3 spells CASSPVGGGQYNEQFF. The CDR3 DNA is TGTGCCAGCAGCCCTGTTGGGGGAGGGCAATACAATGAGCAGTTCTTC.

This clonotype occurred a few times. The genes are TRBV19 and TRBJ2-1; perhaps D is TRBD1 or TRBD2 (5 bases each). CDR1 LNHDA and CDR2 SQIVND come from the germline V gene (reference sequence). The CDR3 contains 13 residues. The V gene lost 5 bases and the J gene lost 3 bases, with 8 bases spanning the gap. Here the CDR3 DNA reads TGTGCCAGTAGTTGGGACGGCTACAATGAGCAGTTCTTC. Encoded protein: CASSWDGYNEQFF.

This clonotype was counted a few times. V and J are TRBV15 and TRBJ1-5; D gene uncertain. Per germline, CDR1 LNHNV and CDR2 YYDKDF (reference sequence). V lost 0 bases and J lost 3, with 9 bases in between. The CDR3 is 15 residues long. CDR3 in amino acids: CATSRDPSINQPQHF. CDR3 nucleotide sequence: TGTGCCACCAGCAGAGACCCCTCGATCAATCAGCCCCAGCATTTT.

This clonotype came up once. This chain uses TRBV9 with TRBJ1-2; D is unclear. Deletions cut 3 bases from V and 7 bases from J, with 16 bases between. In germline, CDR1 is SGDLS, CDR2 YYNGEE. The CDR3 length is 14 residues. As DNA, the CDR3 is TGTGCCAGCAGCGCCAGGACGAGCTACACTGGCTACACCTTC. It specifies CASSARTSYTGYTF.

CDR3 nucleotides: TGTGCCAGCAGCGTAGTAGCGGGAGGGCCTCAAGAGACCCAGTACTTC. It encodes CASSVVAGGPQETQYF. V usage is TRBV9 and J usage is TRBJ2-5; the match to TRBD2 covers 11 bases. The CDR3 is made up of 16 amino acids. Trimming removed 0 bases from V and 2 bases from J; junction bases left unmatched: 3. Germline V gives CDR1 SGDLS, CDR2 YYNGEE.

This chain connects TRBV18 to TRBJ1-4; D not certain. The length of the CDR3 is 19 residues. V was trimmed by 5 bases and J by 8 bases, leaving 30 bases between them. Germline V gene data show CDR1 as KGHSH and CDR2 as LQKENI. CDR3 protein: CASSTSPIGFPPLGEKLFF. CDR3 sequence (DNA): TGTGCCAGCTCAACCTCTCCCATAGGATTTCCTCCTCTTGGAGAAAAACTGTTTTTT.